What follows are 29 T cell receptor beta chains derived from one specimen sequenced in a study of T-cell memory formation after mild COVID-19. One entry per CDR3 protein, called by TCRdb with MiXCR from the 5' RACE reads. The table lists about 88,000 distinct CDR3 sequences, around a quarter of them singletons. Sample: PBMCs or a T cell subset sorted from them (not recorded which). The receptors originated from a man younger than 30 who had mild COVID-19 (a few samples of this study predate the infection). Cell type and time point are not known.

The chain employs TRBV29-1 and TRBJ2-1; 7 positions agree with TRBD1. Germline trimming cut 7 bases from V and 7 bases from J; bases unmatched to any gene: 7. There are 12 residues in the CDR3. Per the germline V gene, CDR1 is SQVTM and CDR2 is ANQGSEA. The CDR3 sequence: CSATDRVNEQFF. The CDR3 DNA reads TGCAGCGCCACTGACAGGGTGAATGAGCAGTTCTTC.

This clonotype has at least ten counts. Here the CDR3 reads CASSQEAQTGYEQYF. CDR3 sequence (DNA): TGCGCCAGCAGCCAAGAGGCCCAGACTGGTTACGAGCAGTACTTC. V is TRBV4-3 and J is TRBJ2-7; D remains unclear. The germline V gene has CDR1 LGHNA and CDR2 YSLEER. V was pared by 0 bases and J by 4 bases, with 13 bases between. The CDR3 contains 15 residues.

This clonotype was found many times. This chain joins TRBV6-2 or TRBV6-3 and TRBJ2-3; a weak D match, TRBD1 (5 bases). CDR3 length: 12 amino acids. Trimming removed 2 bases from V and 9 bases from J, with 9 bases in between. CDR1 is MNHEY, CDR2 SVGEGT, per germline. The CDR3 sequence: CASSYRGPTQYF. DNA for the CDR3: TGTGCCAGCAGTTACAGGGGTCCAACGCAGTATTTT.

This clonotype was observed a few times. The chain employs TRBV11-2 and TRBJ2-3, with 10 bases aligning to TRBD2. The CDR3 extends over 16 amino acids. Trimming took 4 bases from V and 4 from J; bases not matched to a gene: 8. Germline CDR1 SGHAT, CDR2 FQNNGV. As DNA, the CDR3 is TGTGCCAGCAGCTCCTTGAGCGGGGGGGCCGCAGATACGCAGTATTTT. The encoded protein is CASSSLSGGAADTQYF.

This clonotype was counted between two and nine times. The chain couples TRBV29-1 to TRBJ2-2; unclear D gene. Trimming pared 2 bases from V and 8 bases from J, leaving 12 bases between. The CDR3 is made up of 13 amino acids. Germline V gives CDR1 SQVTM, CDR2 ANQGSEA. CDR3 protein: CSVEKGIVGELFF. The CDR3 DNA follows: TGCAGCGTTGAAAAGGGTATCGTAGGGGAGCTGTTTTTT.

The rearrangement uses TRBV7-9 and TRBJ1-1; a weak D match, TRBD1 (5 bases). This CDR3 contains 16 residues. Deletions cut 0 bases from V and 0 bases from J, with 11 bases between. The V gene's germline CDR1 is SEHNR and CDR2 FQNEAQ (reference sequence). The CDR3 protein is CASSLALSGLNTEAFF. The CDR3 region has the DNA TGTGCCAGCAGCTTAGCCCTTTCGGGGCTGAACACTGAAGCTTTCTTT.

This chain joins TRBV6-5 and TRBJ2-5; possibly TRBD1 or TRBD2 for D (5 bases each). CDR3 length: 15 amino acids. V lost 0 bases and J 5 bases, leaving 13 bases between the germline ends. Germline loops: CDR1 MNHEY, CDR2 SVGAGI. The CDR3 sequence is CASSYSAGARETQYF. The CDR3 DNA reads TGTGCCAGCAGTTACTCCGCCGGGGCGAGGGAGACCCAGTACTTC.

The chain uses TRBV10-3 and TRBJ2-7; 7 positions agree with TRBD1. The CDR3 consists of 15 residues. The germline CDR1 and CDR2 sequences are ENHRY and SYGVKD. V gave up 3 bases and J gave up 3 bases; unmatched junction bases: 8. The CDR3 region has the DNA TGTGCCATCAGTGATGATGGACAGGAGTACTACGAGCAGTACGTC. Encoded protein: CAISDDGQEYYEQYV.

The V gene is TRBV19, the J gene TRBJ2-2; 9 bases match TRBD1. V lost 7 bases, J lost 6 bases, and 12 bases stayed unmatched. CDR3 length: 16 residues. The germline CDR1 and CDR2 sequences are LNHDA and SQIVND (reference sequence). CDR3 sequence (DNA): TGTGCCAGTACCACACGGACAGGGGATAGGGCCGGGGAGCTGTTTTTT. This sequence encodes CASTTRTGDRAGELFF.

This clonotype appeared a few times. The chain uses TRBV7-6 and TRBJ2-7, with 13 positions matching TRBD2. V was pared by 5 bases and J by 2 bases, with 3 bases of the junction left unmatched. CDR1 is SGHVS, CDR2 FNYEAQ, per germline. CDR3 length: 15 amino acids. The CDR3 spells CASSPGTSGTYEQYF. In DNA form, the CDR3 reads TGTGCCAGCAGCCCCGGGACTAGCGGGACCTACGAGCAGTACTTC.

This clonotype was observed a handful of times. The chain is built from TRBV10-3 and TRBJ2-1; D is ambiguous. Germline CDR1 is ENHRY and CDR2 is SYGVKD. The CDR3 length is 13 residues. Trimming left V 2 bases short and J 2 bases short, with 4 bases between. The chain's CDR3 is CAISEGAYNEQFF. The CDR3 DNA reads TGTGCCATCAGTGAGGGAGCCTACAATGAGCAGTTCTTC.

CDR3 loop: CASSPVQDFNSPLHF. The CDR3 DNA sequence: TGTGCCAGCAGTCCGGTACAGGACTTTAATTCACCCCTCCACTTT. V is TRBV12-3 or TRBV12-4 and J is TRBJ1-6; possibly TRBD1 for D (5 bases). V lost 5 bases to trimming and J lost 6 bases, with 14 bases between them. The CDR3 contains 15 residues.

The rearrangement joins TRBV5-6 to TRBJ2-7; the D gene is possibly TRBD2 (7 bases). Looked up from germline, CDR1 is SGHDT and CDR2 is YYEEEE. The CDR3 is made up of 17 amino acids. Trimming cost V 5 bases and J 3 bases, with 24 bases left between them. The CDR3 sequence is CASRERGGRKRFYEQYV. As DNA, the CDR3 is TGTGCCAGCAGGGAGAGGGGGGGACGGAAGAGGTTCTACGAGCAGTACGTC.

The V and J genes are TRBV9 and TRBJ2-1, with 7 nucleotides matching TRBD1. The V segment lost 0 bases and the J segment 7 bases; nucleotides outside the gene matches: 7. Germline values: CDR1 SGDLS, CDR2 YYNGEE. The CDR3 runs to 15 residues. The CDR3 DNA reads as TGTGCCAGCAGCGTAGGAGGGGGCCTCGGAAATGAGCAGTTCTTC. Encoded protein: CASSVGGGLGNEQFF.

This chain connects TRBV29-1 to TRBJ2-1; 9 bases line up with TRBD1. Trimming at V came to 0 bases and at J to 8 bases, leaving 8 bases not matched to a gene. The CDR3 length is 15 residues. Germline loops: CDR1 SQVTM, CDR2 ANQGSEA. This CDR3 is CSVEDTDRGKDEQFF. DNA of the CDR3: TGCAGCGTTGAAGATACGGACAGGGGTAAGGATGAGCAGTTCTTC.

The chain carries TRBV5-4 and TRBJ1-5; 7 bases align to TRBD1. The germline V gene encodes CDR1 SGHNT and CDR2 YYREEE (reference sequence). CDR3 length: 16 residues. Losses at the gene ends were 4 bases for V and 2 bases for J; bases not matched to a gene: 9. CDR3 DNA sequence: TGTGCCAGCAGCCCCAGACAGGGTAGGGGCAATCAGCCCCAGCATTTT. Protein sequence: CASSPRQGRGNQPQHF.

A few counts support this clonotype. The genes are TRBV5-1 and TRBJ1-1; TRBD1 is a possible D gene (5 bases). The CDR3 spans 16 residues. With 2 bases removed from V and 0 bases from J, the gap between germline ends came to 14 bases. Germline V gives CDR1 SGHRS, CDR2 YFSETQ. CDR3 loop: CASSFYGGLMNTEAFF. For the CDR3, the DNA is TGCGCCAGCAGCTTCTATGGGGGGTTGATGAACACTGAAGCTTTCTTT.

The V gene is TRBV6-4, the J gene TRBJ2-1; a possible D gene is TRBD1 (5 bases). CDR1 is MRHNA, CDR2 SNTAGT, per germline. Trimming removed 6 bases at V and 7 bases at J, with 13 bases between. The CDR3 is 13 residues long. CDR3 DNA sequence: TGTGCCAGCAGATCAGGGTATGGGAATGAGCAGTTCTTC. Its translation: CASRSGYGNEQFF.

This clonotype was detected a few times. The chain carries TRBV20-1 and TRBJ2-3, with TRBD1 matching over 10 bases. Germline trimming cut 5 bases from V and 6 bases from J; bases unmatched to any gene: 14. The CDR3 is 16 residues long. Germline CDR1 and CDR2: DFQATT and SNEGSKA (reference sequence). The DNA for the CDR3 is TGCAGTGCTCTTCCGGGGGACAGGGGATTAGCCGATACGCAGTATTTT. It encodes CSALPGDRGLADTQYF.

This sequence joins TRBV20-1 and TRBJ2-2; weak D call: TRBD1 (6 bases). There are 12 residues in the CDR3. The V end lost 4 bases, the J end lost 4 bases, and 7 bases lay between the germline ends. Germline V gene data show CDR1 as DFQATT and CDR2 as SNEGSKA (reference sequence). CDR3 sequence (DNA): TGCAGTGCTAAACAGGGCACCGGGGAGCTGTTTTTT. Translation gives CSAKQGTGELFF.

The CDR3 protein is CASSDQGGTEAFF. The CDR3 coding sequence is TGTGCCAGCAGCGACCAGGGGGGCACTGAAGCTTTCTTT. The chain joins TRBV7-2 to TRBJ1-1, with 7 positions matching TRBD1. Germline CDR1 and CDR2: SGHTA and FQGNSA. The V and J ends lost 5 bases and 4 bases, in that order; junction bases with no gene match: 4. The CDR3 loop spans 13 amino acids.

Only a few counts were recorded for this clonotype. This rearrangement joins TRBV7-8 to TRBJ2-3; 8 nucleotides agree with TRBD2. There are 17 residues in the CDR3. The germline CDR1 and CDR2 sequences are SGHVS and FQNEAQ. Trimming removed 8 bases from V and 4 bases from J; junction bases left unmatched: 17. This CDR3 reads CASSVNGGGLGPDTQYF. DNA for the CDR3: TGTGCCAGCTCGGTTAACGGTGGGGGACTAGGCCCAGATACGCAGTATTTT.

The chain joins TRBV10-3 to TRBJ1-4; weak D call: TRBD1 (5 bases). CDR3 length: 16 residues. Germline V gene lookup returns CDR1 ENHRY and CDR2 SYGVKD. V was trimmed by 0 bases and J by 8 bases, leaving 16 bases between them. This CDR3 is CAISESWDPEGEKLFF. CDR3 DNA: TGTGCCATCAGTGAGTCTTGGGACCCCGAAGGAGAAAAACTGTTTTTT.

In this sample, this clonotype turned up once. The V and J genes are TRBV28 and TRBJ1-2; 8 nucleotides agree with TRBD1. There are 14 residues in the CDR3. The germline gives CDR1 MDHEN, CDR2 SYDVKM. Germline trimming cut 5 bases from V and 4 bases from J; bases unmatched to any gene: 6. The CDR3 bases are TGTGCCAGCAGTGAGACAGGGGCCCGCTATGGCTACACCTTC. It codes for CASSETGARYGYTF.

This chain connects TRBV7-9 to TRBJ2-5; 7 positions match TRBD2. The CDR3 covers 14 residues. The V and J ends lost 5 bases and 2 bases, in that order; junction bases with no gene match: 5. In germline, CDR1 is SEHNR, CDR2 FQNEAQ (reference sequence). CDR3 nucleotide sequence: TGTGCCAGCAGCCCGCGGGGGTTTCAAGAGACCCAGTACTTC. Encoded protein: CASSPRGFQETQYF.

The CDR3 DNA reads as TGTGCCAGCAGCTTAGCCTCGGGGAGGGCCTACGAGCAGTACTTC. It specifies CASSLASGRAYEQYF. The genes are TRBV7-2 and TRBJ2-7, with TRBD2 matching 7 bases. CDR3 size: 15 residues. Germline V gene data show CDR1 as SGHTA and CDR2 as FQGNSA. V shed 0 bases and J 2 bases; nucleotides not matched to a gene: 4.

The sample holds a few counts of this clonotype. The chain combines TRBV29-1 with TRBJ2-5; D call uncertain. The CDR3 runs 16 residues. CDR1 and CDR2 (germline): SQVTM, ANQGSEA. Trimming removed 0 bases at V and 0 bases at J, with 14 bases between. CDR3 region: CSVEEDTQHNQETQYF. CDR3 DNA: TGCAGCGTTGAAGAGGATACACAGCACAACCAAGAGACCCAGTACTTC.

The chain links TRBV27 to TRBJ2-2; D remains ambiguous. Germline loops: CDR1 MNHEY, CDR2 SMNVEV (reference sequence). V shed 8 bases and J shed 5 bases, with 18 bases lying between them. The CDR3 sequence is 15 residues long. CDR3 nucleotides: TGTGCCAGCGGGTTGGGTTATGGGGTTACCGGGGAGCTGTTTTTT. It translates to CASGLGYGVTGELFF.

The chain links TRBV5-5 to TRBJ2-3; D may be TRBD2 (6 bases). From germline, CDR1 is SGHKS and CDR2 YYEKEE (reference sequence). The ends were cut back, 1 base at V and 10 bases at J, with 13 bases in the middle. This CDR3 comprises 13 residues. CDR3 region: CASSLWDSTPQYF. CDR3 nucleotides: TGTGCCAGCAGCTTGTGGGACTCGACCCCGCAGTATTTT.